The 26 T cell receptor beta chains below were found in one sample sequenced in a study of cytomegalovirus exposure and HLA in healthy donors. The protocol was immunoSEQ multiplex PCR, while the TCRdb copy is restricted to in-frame clones and leaves out a portion. The sample consists of some 80,000 clones, 96% of them appearing once. The sequencing sample was made of PBMCs. All receptors come from a woman between 18 and 30 years old in good health and CMV-seronegative.

The chain has TRBV9 and TRBJ2-1, with D maybe TRBD1 (5 bases). The length of the CDR3 is 14 residues. Germline V gives CDR1 SGDLS, CDR2 YYNGEE. Trimming stripped 1 base from V and 5 bases from J, with 10 bases between. The CDR3 loop reads CASSVSVRDNEQFF. CDR3 coding DNA: TGTGCCAGCAGCGTATCGGTCAGGGACAATGAGCAGTTCTTC. The full variable domain, completed using reference TRBV9 and TRBJ2-1, is DSGVTQTPKHLITATGQRVTLRCSPRSGDLSVYWYQQSLDQGLQFLIQYYNGEERAKGNILERFSAQQFPDLHSELNLSSLELGDSALYFCASSVSVRDNEQFFGPGTRLTVL.

This chain joins TRBV4-1 and TRBJ2-5; tentative D call: TRBD1 (5 bases). The germline gives CDR1 MGHRA, CDR2 YSYEKL. V lost 0 bases and J 1 base, leaving 27 bases between the germline ends. The CDR3 runs to 21 residues. DNA for the CDR3: TGCGCCAGCAGCCAAGACAAAGATCCGATCAGGGTGGTGCTGAGCCAAGAGACCCAGTACTTC. Protein sequence: CASSQDKDPIRVVLSQETQYF.

The chain uses TRBV6-6 and TRBJ1-4; no firm D call. Trimming cost V 4 bases and J 3 bases, with 12 bases left between them. In germline, CDR1 is MNHNY, CDR2 SVGAGI (reference sequence). The CDR3 covers 15 residues. The CDR3 protein is CASSSADSSNEKLFF. The CDR3 DNA reads TGTGCCAGCAGTTCAGCGGACTCCTCTAATGAAAAACTGTTTTTT.

The CDR3 is CASSRVVEGLAGGETQYF. For the CDR3, the DNA is TGTGCCAGCAGCCGAGTGGTAGAGGGACTAGCGGGTGGCGAGACCCAGTACTTC. This rearrangement joins TRBV7-8 to TRBJ2-5; TRBD2 matches 12 bases. This CDR3 has 18 residues. Germline trimming cut 5 bases from V and 5 bases from J; bases unmatched to any gene: 15. The V gene's germline CDR1 is SGHVS and CDR2 FQNEAQ.

The chain employs TRBV18 and TRBJ2-3; no firm D call. This CDR3 contains 14 residues. Per the germline V gene, CDR1 is KGHSH and CDR2 is LQKENI. V shed 0 bases and J shed 5 bases, with 9 bases lying between them. CDR3 nucleotides: TGTGCCAGCTCACCACCGTCTCCACTAGATACGCAGTATTTT. This gives the protein CASSPPSPLDTQYF.

V usage is TRBV10-1 and J usage is TRBJ2-3; 9 nucleotides align to TRBD2. The V and J ends lost 4 bases and 0 bases, in that order; junction bases with no gene match: 2. This CDR3 spans 15 amino acids. The germline CDR1 and CDR2 sequences are WNHNN and SYGVQD (reference sequence). CDR3 in DNA: TGCGCCAGCAGTGCGGGACTAGCTAGCACAGATACGCAGTATTTT. Its protein is CASSAGLASTDTQYF.

This clone is a singleton in its sample. The V gene is TRBV9, the J gene TRBJ1-1; 10 positions agree with TRBD1. The CDR3 spans 18 residues. After removal of 0 bases from V and 5 bases from J, the junction contained 13 bases not matched to a gene. Germline-derived CDR1 and CDR2 are SGDLS and YYNGEE. CDR3 in DNA: TGTGCCAGCAGCGTAGAGCTCCCGGGACAGGGGTACGGGACTGAAGCTTTCTTT. As protein: CASSVELPGQGYGTEAFF.

The CDR3 DNA reads TGTGCCAGCTCACCATTCCTTGGTTTCAGCTCTGGAAACACCATATATTTT. Translated, it gives CASSPFLGFSSGNTIYF. This rearrangement joins TRBV18 to TRBJ1-3; D gene uncertain. The V end lost 2 bases, the J end lost 0 bases, and 14 bases lay between the germline ends. Per germline, CDR1 KGHSH and CDR2 LQKENI. This CDR3 has 17 residues.

The chain combines TRBV6-4 with TRBJ2-3; 7 nucleotides line up with TRBD1. V was pared by 2 bases and J by 1 base, with 0 bases of the junction left unmatched. The CDR3 contains 14 residues. The germline V gene encodes CDR1 MRHNA and CDR2 SNTAGT. CDR3 protein: CASSDGTGTDTQYF. CDR3 coding DNA: TGTGCCAGCAGTGACGGGACAGGCACAGATACGCAGTATTTT.

The V and J genes are TRBV29-1 and TRBJ2-1; 7 bases map to TRBD2. The CDR3 is made up of 15 amino acids. V dropped 7 bases and J dropped 3; count of bases not matched to a gene: 12. Germline V CDR1 and CDR2: SQVTM, ANQGSEA. The CDR3 loop is CSGASGGAVYNEQFF. The CDR3, as DNA: TGCAGCGGGGCTAGCGGTGGGGCAGTCTACAATGAGCAGTTCTTC.

The V and J genes are TRBV5-6 and TRBJ2-7, with D perhaps TRBD2 (6 bases). The germline gives CDR1 SGHDT, CDR2 YYEEEE. Trimming shortened V by 0 bases and J by 2 bases, and 12 bases separated the two germline ends. The CDR3 length is 15 residues. CDR3 sequence (DNA): TGTGCCAGCAGCTTGGCCGGCGGAGGGGCCTACGAGCAGTACTTC. Translating it yields CASSLAGGGAYEQYF.

The rearrangement uses TRBV7-2 and TRBJ1-1, with a weak D call TRBD1 (5 bases). The CDR3 is 14 residues long. Germline-derived CDR1 and CDR2 are SGHTA and FQGNSA. Trimming took off 1 base at V and 3 bases at J, with 9 bases between the two ends. The CDR3 region is CASSLVGGYTEAFF. Written as DNA, the CDR3 is TGTGCCAGCAGCTTAGTGGGGGGTTACACTGAAGCTTTCTTT.

The CDR3 DNA is TGCGCCAGCAGTGTACAGGGTACAGATACGCAGTATTTT. Protein sequence: CASSVQGTDTQYF. This sequence joins TRBV10-1 and TRBJ2-3; TRBD1 might be the D (6 bases). Germline V gene data show CDR1 as WNHNN and CDR2 as SYGVQD (reference sequence). Trimming cost V 4 bases and J 3 bases, with 8 bases left between them. The CDR3 is 13 amino acids.

The CDR3 nucleotides are TGCGCCAGCAGTGACTTCGGCTTAGGGGACACAGATACGCAGTATTTT. Translated, it gives CASSDFGLGDTDTQYF. The chain couples TRBV10-1 to TRBJ2-3, with D tentatively TRBD1 (5 bases). Germline-derived CDR1 and CDR2 are WNHNN and SYGVQD (reference sequence). The V and J ends lost 3 bases and 2 bases respectively, with 15 bases between them. The CDR3 is made up of 16 amino acids.

The chain links TRBV11-3 to TRBJ2-1; the D is unclear. From germline, CDR1 is SGHNT and CDR2 YENEEA. Trimming took off 0 bases at V and 0 bases at J, with 9 bases between the two ends. The CDR3 sequence is 16 residues long. The CDR3 region has the DNA TGTGCCAGCAGCTTAGAGGGCGTAAGCTCCTACAATGAGCAGTTCTTC. This sequence encodes CASSLEGVSSYNEQFF.

This clone was seen once. V and J are TRBV28 and TRBJ2-1, with 8 nucleotides matching TRBD2. Germline CDR1 MDHEN, CDR2 SYDVKM. The J segment lost 3 bases and the V segment lost 6 bases, leaving 10 bases of the junction unmatched. The CDR3 totals 16 residues. In nucleotides, the CDR3 is TGTGCCAGCAGGACAATTACTAGCGGAGGCTACAATGAGCAGTTCTTC. Translated: CASRTITSGGYNEQFF.

Here the CDR3 reads CALRREGNYGYTF. The CDR3 DNA follows: TGTGCCCTACGACGTGAGGGTAACTATGGCTACACCTTC. The chain carries TRBV30 and TRBJ1-2; D uncertain. CDR3 size: 13 residues. Germline V gives CDR1 GTSNPN, CDR2 SVGIG (reference sequence). Trimming pared 8 bases from V and 1 base from J, leaving 14 bases between.

The chain couples TRBV30 to TRBJ2-1, with TRBD2 as a possible D gene (7 bases). CDR1 and CDR2 (germline): GTSNPN, SVGIG (reference sequence). The CDR3 runs to 12 residues. Trimming pared 3 bases from V and 15 bases from J, leaving 18 bases between. The CDR3 sequence: CAWRGGAAFMFF. CDR3 sequence (DNA): TGTGCCTGGAGGGGGGGGGCCGCATTTATGTTCTTC.

The rearrangement uses TRBV5-5 and TRBJ2-2; maybe TRBD2 (5 bases). Germline V gene sequence: CDR1 SGHKS, CDR2 YYEKEE (reference sequence). V lost 6 bases and J lost 2, with 8 bases in between. The CDR3 sequence is 13 residues long. The CDR3 DNA is TGTGCCAGCACAGCGGAAAACACCGGGGAGCTGTTTTTT. This translates into CASTAENTGELFF.

The V gene is TRBV29-1, the J gene TRBJ2-5; the D gene is possibly TRBD1 (7 bases). V gave up 3 bases and J gave up 7 bases, with 24 bases separating them. Germline CDR1 reads SQVTM; CDR2 reads ANQGSEA. There are 16 residues in the CDR3. The CDR3 sequence is CSVDARQGGAQWTQYF. CDR3 coding DNA: TGCAGCGTTGATGCCCGACAGGGAGGCGCCCAATGGACCCAGTACTTC.

This rearrangement joins TRBV7-6 to TRBJ2-1, with 8 positions matching TRBD2. Per germline, CDR1 SGHVS and CDR2 FNYEAQ. The V gene end was trimmed by 4 bases and the J gene end by 1 base; junction bases not matched to a gene: 12. The CDR3 has 18 amino acids. CDR3 amino acids: CASSSPWTSSSSYNEQFF. The CDR3 nucleotides read TGTGCCAGCAGCTCACCTTGGACTAGCTCTTCTTCCTACAATGAGCAGTTCTTC.

The chain links TRBV5-5 to TRBJ1-5; tentative D call: TRBD1 (5 bases). Trimming left V 4 bases short and J 2 bases short, with 13 bases between. Per germline, CDR1 SGHKS and CDR2 YYEKEE (reference sequence). The CDR3 spans 15 residues. The CDR3 region has the DNA TGTGCCAGCAGCGAGGTGGGGGGACGCAATCAGCCCCAGCATTTT. Protein: CASSEVGGRNQPQHF.

This chain connects TRBV4-1 to TRBJ2-2; possibly TRBD2 for D (6 bases). This CDR3 comprises 17 residues. Per the germline V gene, CDR1 is MGHRA and CDR2 is YSYEKL. V was clipped by 1 base and J by 3 bases, with 15 bases between them. Written as DNA, the CDR3 is TGCGCCAGCAGCCAAGGGACGGGACTGAGGTACACCGGGGAGCTGTTTTTT. Protein sequence: CASSQGTGLRYTGELFF.

This chain connects TRBV6-5 to TRBJ1-3; possible D gene TRBD1, 6 bases. The germline V gene encodes CDR1 MNHEY and CDR2 SVGAGI. V was clipped by 4 bases and J by 2 bases, with 9 bases between them. CDR3 length equals 14 residues. The CDR3 loop is CASSFDRTGNTIYF. DNA of the CDR3: TGTGCCAGCAGTTTCGACAGGACTGGAAACACCATATATTTT.

This clone is a singleton in its sample. V and J are TRBV29-1 and TRBJ1-2; D might be TRBD1 (5 bases). The germline gives CDR1 SQVTM, CDR2 ANQGSEA. Trimming cost V 3 bases and J 8 bases, with 10 bases left between them. The CDR3 length is 11 residues. The CDR3 DNA sequence: TGCAGCGTTGACGGGCAGGGCGGCTACACCTTC. This sequence encodes CSVDGQGGYTF.

The chain is built from TRBV23-1 and TRBJ2-5; D gene ambiguous. TRBV23-1 is given ORF status, its function remaining uncertain. The ends were cut back, 6 bases at V and 4 bases at J, with 3 bases in the middle. CDR3 length: 10 residues. CDR3 protein: CASSSETQYF. The DNA for the CDR3 is TGCGCCAGCAGCTCAGAGACCCAGTACTTC.